This T cell receptor (beta chain) was documented in a study of T cells after yellow fever vaccination. Overall study context: The SMART-Seq v4 Ultra Low Input method served to prepare the low-cell-number fractions.

UMIs and a universal primer site were added when TCR cDNA was made by 5'RACE template switching. Each CDR3 protein is one row after TCRdb ran MiXCR on the 5' RACE reads. The sample includes around 320,000 distinct CDR3 sequences, around 4.3% of them seen just once. V was trimmed by 3 bases and J by 15 bases, leaving 11 bases between them. The germline gives CDR1 MDHEN, CDR2 SYDVKM. CDR3 length: 11 residues. Study-level points and caveats: From the bulk population, abundant clonotypes could contaminate and appear within FACS-sorted repertoires.

This clonotype was counted a few times. Its antigen is as yet unknown. The receptor was derived from a man aged 18 to 35 who received the YFV17D yellow fever vaccine. The sequencing used PBMCs, collected 15 days after the yellow fever booster vaccination. The chain uses TRBV28 and TRBJ1-4; D is perhaps TRBD1 (5 bases). CDR3 loop: CASSFTDSVFF. The CDR3 DNA is TGTGCCAGCAGTTTTACCGACAGCGTGTTTTTT.